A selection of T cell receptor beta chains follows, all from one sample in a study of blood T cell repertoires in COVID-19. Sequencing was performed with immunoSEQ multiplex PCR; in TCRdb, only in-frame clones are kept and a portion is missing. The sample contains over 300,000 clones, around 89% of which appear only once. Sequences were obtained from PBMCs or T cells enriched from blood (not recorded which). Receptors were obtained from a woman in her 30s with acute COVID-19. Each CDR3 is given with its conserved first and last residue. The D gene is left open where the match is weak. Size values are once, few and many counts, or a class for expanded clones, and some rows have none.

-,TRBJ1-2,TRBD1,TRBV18,TGTGCCAGCTCAACACAGGGGGCTGGTGGCTATGGCTACACCTTC,CASSTQGAGGYGYTF
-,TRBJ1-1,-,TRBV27,TGTGCCAGCAGTTTAAGGGTGGGAGGGACCATGAACACTGAAGCTTTCTTT,CASSLRVGGTMNTEAFF
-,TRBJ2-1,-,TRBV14,TGTGCCAGCAGCCAAGTAAATAGTGAGCAGTTCTTC,CASSQVNSEQFF
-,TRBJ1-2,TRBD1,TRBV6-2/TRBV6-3,TGTGCCAGCAGCTGGACAGGGCTCCTTGGCTACACCTTC,CASSWTGLLGYTF
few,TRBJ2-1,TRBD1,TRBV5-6,TGTGCCAGCAGCTGGACAGGGGGCAATGAGCAGTTCTTC,CASSWTGGNEQFF
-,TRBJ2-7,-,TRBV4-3,TGCGCCAGCAGCGCACAGTCCCAATCGGACTACGAGCAGTACTTC,CASSAQSQSDYEQYF
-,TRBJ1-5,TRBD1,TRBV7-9,TGTGCCAGCAGGGACGGACAGGGTATCGATCAGCCCCAGCATTTT,CASRDGQGIDQPQHF
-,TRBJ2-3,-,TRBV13,TGTGCCAGCACCGAGTCGCGGGCGGGACGCACAGATACGCAGTATTTT,CASTESRAGRTDTQYF
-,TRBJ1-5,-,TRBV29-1,TGCAGCGTTAGTGGAGGGAATCAGCCCCAGCATTTT,CSVSGGNQPQHF
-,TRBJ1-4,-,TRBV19,TGTGCCAGTAGTATAGGTTACAGAGCAACTAATGAAAAACTGTTTTTT,CASSIGYRATNEKLFF
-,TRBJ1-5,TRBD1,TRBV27,TGTGCCAGCAGTTCGAGACAGGGAAGTAGCAATCAGCCCCAGCATTTT,CASSSRQGSSNQPQHF
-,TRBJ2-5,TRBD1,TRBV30,TGTGCCTGGAGTCCCGCCAAGGGGGCGGGAGAGACCCAGTACTTC,CAWSPAKGAGETQYF
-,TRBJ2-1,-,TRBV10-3,TGTGCCATCAGTGAAAACAGGGCTAATGAGCAGTTCTTC,CAISENRANEQFF
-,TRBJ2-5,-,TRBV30,TGTGCCTGGAGTGTACTCGGGGTTGGGGAGACCCAGTACTTC,CAWSVLGVGETQYF
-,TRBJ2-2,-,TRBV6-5,TGTGCCAGCAGTCCTACCTACACCGGGGAGCTGTTTTTT,CASSPTYTGELFF
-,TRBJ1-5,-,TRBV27,TGTGCCAGCAGGCCACAGGGTTATCAGCCCCAGCATTTT,CASRPQGYQPQHF
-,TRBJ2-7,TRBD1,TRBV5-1,TGCGCCAGCAGCTTGCCGGGACAGGGGTCAGACGAGCAGTACTTC,CASSLPGQGSDEQYF
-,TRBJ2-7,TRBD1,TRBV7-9,TGTGCCAGCAGCTCAAACGAATGGAGGACAGGGCAGTACGAGCAGTACTTC,CASSSNEWRTGQYEQYF
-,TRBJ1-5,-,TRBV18,TGTGCCAGCTCCCAATACGGTTCAGGGGATAATCAGCCCCAGCATTTT,CASSQYGSGDNQPQHF
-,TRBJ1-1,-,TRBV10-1,TGCGCCAGCAGCGCGGACGTGTCCAAGGGGGGGCAAGCTTTCTTT,CASSADVSKGGQAFF